Below, 8 T cell receptor beta chains from the same sample are listed, as sequenced in a study of Graves' ophthalmopathy and Graves' hyperthyroidism. Amplification of TCR beta CDR3 regions used RNA transcripts. The authors performed first-round RT-PCR with HTBI primers and then a second-round multiplex PCR. Each CDR3 protein is one row after TCRdb ran MiXCR on the multiplex PCR reads. The data show over a million distinct CDR3 sequences, about 36% seen once. Sequenced sample: peripheral blood or thyroid tissue (not recorded which). These receptor sequences come from an adult man with Graves' hyperthyroidism.

This clonotype came up a few times. V is TRBV7-2 and J is TRBJ2-7; 11 positions match TRBD2. The CDR3 length is 16 residues. V shed 1 base, J shed 2 bases, and the junction held 4 bases outside the gene matches. Germline values: CDR1 SGHTA, CDR2 FQGNSA. CDR3 coding DNA: TGTGCCAGCAGCTTAGTAGGGGGACTAGCGGCCTACGAGCAGTACTTC. Translating it yields CASSLVGGLAAYEQYF. Complete variable domain (other parts from reference TRBV7-2 and TRBJ2-7): GAGVSQSPSNKVTEKGKDVELRCDPISGHTALYWYRQSLGQGLEFLIYFQGNSAPDKSGLPSDRFSAERTGGSVSTLTIQRTQQEDSAVYLCASSLVGGLAAYEQYFGPGTRLTVT.

The chain carries TRBV20-1 and TRBJ2-5, with D perhaps matching TRBD1 (7 bases). CDR3 size: 12 residues. Germline V CDR1 and CDR2: DFQATT, SNEGSKA (reference sequence). V was clipped by 3 bases and J by 5 bases, with 10 bases between them. The chain's CDR3 is CSAREGAETQYF. For the CDR3, the DNA is TGCAGTGCTAGGGAGGGGGCGGAGACCCAGTACTTC.

This clonotype appeared a few times. V and J are TRBV6-5 and TRBJ2-7; D may correspond to TRBD1 or TRBD2 (5 bases each). The CDR3 has 14 amino acids. CDR1 is MNHEY, CDR2 SVGAGI, per germline. V was clipped by 7 bases and J by 2 bases, with 15 bases between them. CDR3 in DNA: TGTGCCAGCATTGGGGGAGATTCCCCCTACGAGCAGTACTTC. Protein product: CASIGGDSPYEQYF.

The chain recombines TRBV5-1 with TRBJ2-7, with D unclear. CDR3 length equals 15 residues. V lost 3 bases to trimming and J lost 4 bases, with 17 bases between them. The germline gives CDR1 SGHRS, CDR2 YFSETQ. This chain's CDR3 is CASSYRTGSEYEQYF. CDR3 DNA: TGCGCCAGCAGCTATAGGACCGGGTCGGAGTACGAGCAGTACTTC.

This clonotype was counted ten times or more. The rearrangement joins TRBV7-9 to TRBJ1-5, with D perhaps matching TRBD1 (6 bases). Germline CDR1 is SEHNR and CDR2 is FQNEAQ (reference sequence). Trimming removed 4 bases at V and 0 bases at J, with 7 bases between. This CDR3 has 14 residues. CDR3 sequence reads: CASSSTGSNQPQHF. As DNA, the CDR3 is TGTGCCAGCAGCTCGACAGGTAGCAATCAGCCCCAGCATTTT.

This sequence joins TRBV4-3 and TRBJ1-1, with a possible D match to TRBD1 (5 bases). Germline V CDR1 and CDR2: LGHNA, YSLEER. This CDR3 spans 14 amino acids. V was pared by 0 bases and J by 3 bases, with 8 bases between. The CDR3 DNA follows: TGCGCCAGCAGCCAAGAGGGGGAATACACTGAAGCTTTCTTT. Translation gives CASSQEGEYTEAFF.

This clonotype appeared a few times. The rearrangement uses TRBV4-3 and TRBJ2-7; D remains ambiguous. This CDR3 has 16 residues. Per germline, CDR1 LGHNA and CDR2 YSLEER. Trimming stripped 0 bases from V and 0 bases from J, with 12 bases between. CDR3 coding DNA: TGCGCCAGCAGCCAAGATGGTTTCGGCAGCTCCTACGAGCAGTACTTC. This encodes CASSQDGFGSSYEQYF.

On this clonotype itself: Germline is not matched at one junction end, which may reflect a read error. The rearrangement links TRBV2 to TRBJ2-7; either TRBD1 or TRBD2 may supply D (5 bases each). CDR3 length equals 10 residues. Germline CDR1 is SNHLY and CDR2 is FYNNEI. This CDR3 is CASKEGRVSF. CDR3 sequence (DNA): TGTGCCAGCAAAGAGGGCAGGGTTAGCTTC.